Following are 16 T cell receptor beta chains from one sample sequenced in a study of graft-versus-host responses after intestinal transplantation. Their target antigens are unknown. Profiled with immunoSEQ multiplex PCR; TCRdb holds only in-frame clones, not every one. The sample includes 85,000 to 100,000 clones, about 93% of them seen just once. The sample in question was unstimulated CD8+ T cells sorted from spleen or lymph node cells, obtained before intestinal transplant. The receptors originated from a human donor who received an intestinal transplant.

The CDR3 is CAWSLEVTGIQYF. Here the CDR3 DNA reads TGTGCCTGGAGCCTGGAGGTAACGGGCATTCAGTACTTC. This chain links TRBV30 with TRBJ2-4; D is perhaps TRBD2 (5 bases). There are 13 residues in the CDR3. V shed 3 bases and J shed 9 bases, with 15 bases lying between them. Germline V gene data show CDR1 as GTSNPN and CDR2 as SVGIG (reference sequence).

The chain joins TRBV2 to TRBJ1-2; TRBD1 aligns across 7 bases. The CDR3 spans 15 residues. Trimming removed 2 bases from V and 3 bases from J; junction bases left unmatched: 6. Germline V lookup: CDR1 SNHLY, CDR2 FYNNEI. The CDR3 here is CASSERQGGDYGYTF. The DNA for the CDR3 is TGTGCCAGCAGTGAACGGCAGGGGGGCGACTATGGCTACACCTTC.

The rearrangement links TRBV4-3 to TRBJ2-3; the match to TRBD1 covers 9 bases. This CDR3 is built from 18 residues. Germline assignment: CDR1 LGHNA and CDR2 YSLEER. V gave up 1 base and J gave up 5 bases; unmatched junction bases: 13. As DNA, the CDR3 is TGCGCCAGCAGCCAAGGCTTACAGGGGGCCCTGGTCGGAGATACGCAGTATTTT. It encodes CASSQGLQGALVGDTQYF.

On this clone: Other DNA sequences in this sample translate to the same CDR3. The gene calls are TRBV7-9 and TRBJ2-7; the D is unclear. Germline lookup yields CDR1 SEHNR and CDR2 FQNEAQ (reference sequence). CDR3 length: 13 amino acids. Trimming cost V 5 bases and J 3 bases, with 11 bases left between them. Written as DNA, the CDR3 is TGTGCCAGCAGCCCTGGGCAGATCTACGAGCAGTACTTC. Protein product: CASSPGQIYEQYF.

The chain links TRBV4-3 to TRBJ2-1; TRBD2 aligns across 10 bases. The CDR3 has 17 residues. Germline values: CDR1 LGHNA, CDR2 YSLEER. V gave up 0 bases and J gave up 5 bases; unmatched junction bases: 7. The DNA for the CDR3 is TGCGCCAGCAGCCAAGATCCAGCGGGGGGGCAGGACAATGAGCAGTTCTTC. It translates to CASSQDPAGGQDNEQFF.

The chain carries TRBV2 and TRBJ2-3; 10 bases align to TRBD1. Germline lookup yields CDR1 SNHLY and CDR2 FYNNEI. The CDR3 spans 16 residues. With 3 bases clipped from V and 4 bases from J, the junction kept 7 bases outside the gene matches. CDR3 sequence: CASSESRDRGSDTQYF. CDR3 DNA: TGTGCCAGCAGTGAGTCCCGGGACAGGGGATCAGATACGCAGTATTTT.

The rearrangement uses TRBV4-3 and TRBJ2-7; D is ambiguous. Germline V gene data show CDR1 as LGHNA and CDR2 as YSLEER. V lost 0 bases and J lost 0, with 15 bases in between. The CDR3 covers 17 residues. Here the CDR3 reads CASSQDRVGSLSYEQYF. The DNA of the CDR3 is TGCGCCAGCAGCCAAGATCGGGTCGGCAGTCTCTCCTACGAGCAGTACTTC.

This chain connects TRBV19 to TRBJ2-7; D ambiguous. V was shortened by 3 bases and J by 3 bases, with 15 bases between the two germline ends. This CDR3 spans 15 amino acids. CDR1 and CDR2 (germline): LNHDA, SQIVND (reference sequence). CDR3 protein: CASSIRNFSGYEQYF. Written as DNA, the CDR3 is TGTGCCAGTAGTATTCGGAACTTTTCAGGCTACGAGCAGTACTTC.

The chain couples TRBV27 to TRBJ1-1; 7 bases are a match to TRBD1. The CDR3 totals 11 residues. Germline V gives CDR1 MNHEY, CDR2 SMNVEV (reference sequence). V shed 7 bases, J shed 5 bases, and the junction held 1 base outside the gene matches. The CDR3 nucleotides are TGTGCCAGCAACAGGGGAACTGAAGCTTTCTTT. This translates into CASNRGTEAFF.

The chain combines TRBV27 with TRBJ2-7, with 8 bases aligning to TRBD1. The CDR3 has 15 amino acids. V shed 4 bases and J 2 bases; nucleotides not matched to a gene: 7. Germline values: CDR1 MNHEY, CDR2 SMNVEV (reference sequence). The CDR3 is CASSYRGARTYEQYF. The CDR3 DNA reads TGTGCCAGCAGTTACAGGGGGGCGCGTACCTACGAGCAGTACTTC.

The V gene is TRBV27, the J gene TRBJ1-2, with TRBD1 identical over 11 bases. The CDR3 is made up of 14 amino acids. Per germline, CDR1 MNHEY and CDR2 SMNVEV (reference sequence). The junction had 9 bases not matched to a gene; V was cut back by 7 bases and J by 8 bases. The CDR3 DNA reads as TGTGCCAGCACGGACAGGGGGCTGGCGGGAGGCTACACCTTC. It encodes CASTDRGLAGGYTF.

V usage is TRBV11-2 and J usage is TRBJ2-2; no clear D gene. The CDR3 has 15 residues. The germline gives CDR1 SGHAT, CDR2 FQNNGV. V lost 1 base and J 1 base, leaving 7 bases between the germline ends. The CDR3 here is CASSLVTGNTGELFF. In DNA, the CDR3 is TGTGCCAGCAGCTTAGTTACGGGGAACACCGGGGAGCTGTTTTTT. The full variable domain, its missing parts supplied by reference TRBV11-2 and TRBJ2-2, is EAGVAQSPRYKIIEKRQSVAFWCNPISGHATLYWYQQILGQGPKLLIQFQNNGVVDDSQLPKDRFSAERLKGVDSTLKIQPAKLEDSAVYLCASSLVTGNTGELFFGEGSRLTVL.

This clone occurred once. The chain combines TRBV10-3 with TRBJ2-7; 12 nucleotides line up with TRBD2. This CDR3 spans 17 amino acids. The J segment lost 2 bases and the V segment lost 3 bases, leaving 8 bases of the junction unmatched. Germline V gene lookup returns CDR1 ENHRY and CDR2 SYGVKD. The CDR3, as DNA: TGTGCCATCAGTGACCGCCAACTAGCGGGGGGACCCTACGAGCAGTACTTC. This codes for CAISDRQLAGGPYEQYF.

V usage is TRBV5-1 and J usage is TRBJ1-1, with TRBD1 matching over 7 bases. Germline CDR1 and CDR2: SGHRS and YFSETQ. Losses at the gene ends were 3 bases for V and 2 bases for J; bases not matched to a gene: 4. The CDR3 is 14 amino acids. The CDR3 reads CASSYRGPNTEAFF. CDR3 bases: TGCGCCAGCAGCTACAGGGGACCCAACACTGAAGCTTTCTTT. Using reference TRBV5-1 and TRBJ1-1 for the parts outside the CDR3, the full variable domain is KAGVTQTPRYLIKTRGQQVTLSCSPISGHRSVSWYQQTPGQGLQFLFEYFSETQRNKGNFPGRFSGRQFSNSRSEMNVSTLELGDSALYLCASSYRGPNTEAFFGQGTRLTVV.

The chain couples TRBV5-6 to TRBJ2-5; TRBD1 aligns across 10 bases. The CDR3 runs to 14 residues. Unmatched junction bases numbered 2, after V lost 3 bases and J lost 3 bases. Germline CDR1 reads SGHDT; CDR2 reads YYEEEE. This CDR3 is CASSYGTGEETQYF. Written as DNA, the CDR3 is TGTGCCAGCAGCTACGGGACAGGGGAAGAGACCCAGTACTTC.

The gene calls are TRBV7-6 and TRBJ2-3; 9 bases fit TRBD1. This CDR3 is 14 amino acids long. CDR1 is SGHVS and CDR2 is FNYEAQ in the germline V gene. After removal of 3 bases from V and 6 bases from J, the junction contained 4 bases not matched to a gene. The CDR3 DNA reads TGTGCCAGCAGCTTCGGGACAGGGTTGGATACGCAGTATTTT. Its translation: CASSFGTGLDTQYF.